This T cell receptor (beta chain) was documented in a study of OX40 agonist ivuxolimab in advanced cancers. Study results and limitations: It was also the case that some nonresponders had low normalized T-cell clonal expansion. Partial responders at 0.1-3.0 mg/kg had among the lowest clonal expansion. Blood T cells, both CD4+ and CD8+, expanded clonally by week 6 at 0.1 to 3.0 mg/kg. Expanded clones belonging to CD8+ T cells outnumbered, on average, those of CD4+.

Sequenced by immunoSEQ multiplex PCR; TCRdb stores in-frame clones only, minus some. The table includes 19,000 or so clones, about 80% detected once. V lost 6 bases and J lost 4; bases outside the gene matches: 4. Germline CDR1 is MNHNY and CDR2 is SVGAGI (reference sequence). The CDR3 length is 14 residues. Notes on this clone: The antigen remains unidentified.

The chain carries TRBV6-6 and TRBJ2-5, with 11 bases identical to TRBD2. The specimen comprised CD4+ or CD8+ T cells sorted from blood, sampled in a trial of the OX40 agonist ivuxolimab. This TCR was sampled from an adult with an advanced solid tumor such as melanoma, head and neck, liver or kidney cancer. CDR3: CASRLAGEGETQYF. The CDR3 nucleotides are TGTGCCAGCAGACTAGCGGGAGAGGGAGAGACCCAGTACTTC.